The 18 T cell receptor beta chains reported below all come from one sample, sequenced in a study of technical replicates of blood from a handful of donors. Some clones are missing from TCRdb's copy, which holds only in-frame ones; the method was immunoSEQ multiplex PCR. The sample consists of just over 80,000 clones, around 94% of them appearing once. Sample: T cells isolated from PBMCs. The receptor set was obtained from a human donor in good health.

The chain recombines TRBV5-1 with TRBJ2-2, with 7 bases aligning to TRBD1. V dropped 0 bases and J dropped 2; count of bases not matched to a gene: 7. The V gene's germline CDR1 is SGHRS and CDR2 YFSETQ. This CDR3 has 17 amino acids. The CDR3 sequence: CASSLARQGENTGELFF. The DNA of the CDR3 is TGCGCCAGCAGCTTGGCCCGACAGGGAGAAAACACCGGGGAGCTGTTTTTT.

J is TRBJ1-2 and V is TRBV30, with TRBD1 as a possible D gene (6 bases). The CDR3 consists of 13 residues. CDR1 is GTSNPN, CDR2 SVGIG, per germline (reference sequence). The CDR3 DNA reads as TGTGCTATTGAACAGGGAATTCTGTCCGGCTACACCTTC. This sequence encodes CAIEQGILSGYTF. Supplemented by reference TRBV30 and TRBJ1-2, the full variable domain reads SQTIHQWPATLVQPVGSPLSLECTVEGTSNPNLYWYRQAAGRGLQLLFYSVGIGQISSEVPQNLSASRPQDRQFILSSKKLLLSDSGFYLCAIEQGILSGYTFGSGTRLTVV.

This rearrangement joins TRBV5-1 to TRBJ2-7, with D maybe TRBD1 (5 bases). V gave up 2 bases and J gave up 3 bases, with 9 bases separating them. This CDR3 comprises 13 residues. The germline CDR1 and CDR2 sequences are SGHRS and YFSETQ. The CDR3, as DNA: TGCGCCAGCAGCTTCGCCAGGGACTACGAGCAGTACTTC. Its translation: CASSFARDYEQYF.

The CDR3 region is CASSLEVEEKLFF. The CDR3, as DNA: TGTGCCAGCAGCTTAGAGGTGGAGGAAAAACTGTTTTTT. The chain is built from TRBV11-3 and TRBJ1-4; D call uncertain. Germline-derived CDR1 and CDR2 are SGHNT and YENEEA. Trimming cost V 0 bases and J 8 bases, with 7 bases left between them. This CDR3 region has 13 residues.

CDR3 DNA sequence: TGTGCCAGCAGCCAGAATAACTACGGGACTAGCAGAAACATTCAGTACTTC. As protein: CASSQNNYGTSRNIQYF. The genes are TRBV28 and TRBJ2-4, with TRBD2 matching over 9 bases. Trimming removed 6 bases from V and 6 bases from J; junction bases left unmatched: 15. Germline values: CDR1 MDHEN, CDR2 SYDVKM. This CDR3 is built from 17 residues.

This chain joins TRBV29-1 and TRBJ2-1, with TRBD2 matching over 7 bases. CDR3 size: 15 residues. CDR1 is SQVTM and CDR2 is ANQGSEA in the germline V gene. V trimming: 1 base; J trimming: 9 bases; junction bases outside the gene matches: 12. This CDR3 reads CSVEAVSRLAPEQFF. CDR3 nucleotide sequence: TGCAGCGTTGAAGCGGTCTCGAGACTAGCACCTGAGCAGTTCTTC.

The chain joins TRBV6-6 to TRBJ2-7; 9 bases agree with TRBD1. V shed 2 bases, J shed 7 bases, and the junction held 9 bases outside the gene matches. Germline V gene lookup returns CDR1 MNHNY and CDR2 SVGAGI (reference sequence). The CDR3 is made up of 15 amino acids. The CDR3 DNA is TGTGCCAGCAGTTACCGGGACAGGGTGCTACTGGAGCAGTACTTC. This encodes CASSYRDRVLLEQYF.

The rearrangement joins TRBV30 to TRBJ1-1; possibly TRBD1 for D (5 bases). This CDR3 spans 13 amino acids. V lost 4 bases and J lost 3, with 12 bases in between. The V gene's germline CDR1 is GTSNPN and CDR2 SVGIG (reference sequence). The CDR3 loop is CAWNPGGDTEAFF. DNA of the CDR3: TGTGCCTGGAATCCGGGGGGAGACACTGAAGCTTTCTTT.

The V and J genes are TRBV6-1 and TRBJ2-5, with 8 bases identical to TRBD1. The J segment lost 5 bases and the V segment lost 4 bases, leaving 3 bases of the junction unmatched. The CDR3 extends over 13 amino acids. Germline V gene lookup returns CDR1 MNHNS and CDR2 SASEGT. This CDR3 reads CASSGTGRETQYF. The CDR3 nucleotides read TGTGCCAGCAGTGGGACAGGGAGGGAGACCCAGTACTTC.

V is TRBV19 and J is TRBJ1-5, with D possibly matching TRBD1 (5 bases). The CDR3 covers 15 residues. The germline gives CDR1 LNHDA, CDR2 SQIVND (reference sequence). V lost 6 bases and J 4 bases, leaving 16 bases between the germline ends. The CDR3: CASRKRGGPNQPQHF. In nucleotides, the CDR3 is TGTGCCAGTAGGAAGAGGGGAGGACCTAATCAGCCCCAGCATTTT.

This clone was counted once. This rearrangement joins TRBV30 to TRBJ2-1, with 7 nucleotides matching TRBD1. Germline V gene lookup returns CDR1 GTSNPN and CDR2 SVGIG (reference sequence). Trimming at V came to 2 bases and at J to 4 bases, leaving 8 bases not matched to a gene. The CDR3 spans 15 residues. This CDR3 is CAWSSPRGNYNEQFF. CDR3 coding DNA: TGTGCCTGGAGTTCCCCCAGGGGGAATTACAATGAGCAGTTCTTC.

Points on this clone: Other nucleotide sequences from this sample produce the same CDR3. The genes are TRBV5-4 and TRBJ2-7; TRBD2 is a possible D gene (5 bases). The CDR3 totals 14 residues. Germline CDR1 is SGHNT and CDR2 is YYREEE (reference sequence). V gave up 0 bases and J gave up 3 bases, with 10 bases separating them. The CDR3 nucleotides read TGTGCCAGCAGCTTGGCCGAACTAGACTACGAGCAGTACTTC. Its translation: CASSLAELDYEQYF.

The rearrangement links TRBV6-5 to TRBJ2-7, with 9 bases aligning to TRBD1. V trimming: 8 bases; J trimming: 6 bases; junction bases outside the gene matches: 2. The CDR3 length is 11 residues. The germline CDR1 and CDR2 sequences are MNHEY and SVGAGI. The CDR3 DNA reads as TGTGCCAGCCACAGGGGGCTCGAGCAGTACTTC. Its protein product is CASHRGLEQYF.

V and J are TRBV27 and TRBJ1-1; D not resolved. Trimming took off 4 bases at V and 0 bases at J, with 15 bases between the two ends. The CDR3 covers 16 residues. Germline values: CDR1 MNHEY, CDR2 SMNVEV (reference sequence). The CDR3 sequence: CASSSGERVLNTEAFF. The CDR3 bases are TGTGCCAGCAGTTCCGGGGAGCGAGTCTTGAACACTGAAGCTTTCTTT.

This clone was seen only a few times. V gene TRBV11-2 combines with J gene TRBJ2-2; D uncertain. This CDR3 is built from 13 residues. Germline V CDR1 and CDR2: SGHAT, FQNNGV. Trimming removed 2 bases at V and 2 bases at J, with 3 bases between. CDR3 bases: TGTGCCAGCAGCTTATATAACACCGGGGAGCTGTTTTTT. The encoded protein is CASSLYNTGELFF.

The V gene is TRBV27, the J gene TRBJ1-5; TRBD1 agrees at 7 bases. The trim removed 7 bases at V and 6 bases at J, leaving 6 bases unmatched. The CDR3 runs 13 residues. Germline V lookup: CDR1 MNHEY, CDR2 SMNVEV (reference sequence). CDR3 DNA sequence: TGTGCCAGCAAGGTGGCAGGGGGTCAGCCCCAGCATTTT. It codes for CASKVAGGQPQHF.

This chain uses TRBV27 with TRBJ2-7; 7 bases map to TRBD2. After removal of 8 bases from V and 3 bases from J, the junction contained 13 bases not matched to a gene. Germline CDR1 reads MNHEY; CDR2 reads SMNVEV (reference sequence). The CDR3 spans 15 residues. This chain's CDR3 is CASRYLAGSLYEQYF. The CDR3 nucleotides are TGTGCCAGCCGATATTTAGCGGGTTCGCTCTACGAGCAGTACTTC.

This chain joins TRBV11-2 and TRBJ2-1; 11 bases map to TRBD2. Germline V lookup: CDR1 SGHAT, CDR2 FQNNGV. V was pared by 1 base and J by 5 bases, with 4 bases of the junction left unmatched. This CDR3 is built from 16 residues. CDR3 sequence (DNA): TGTGCCAGCAGCTTAGGGACTAGCGGGTGGCACAATGAGCAGTTCTTC. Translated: CASSLGTSGWHNEQFF.